What follows are 20 T cell receptor beta chains derived from one specimen sequenced in a study of T cells in Graves' hyperthyroidism and ophthalmopathy. Researchers amplified the TCR beta CDR3 regions from RNA transcripts. HTBI primers drove first-round RT-PCR of the TCR CDR3. TCRdb re-called the multiplex PCR reads through MiXCR, storing one row per CDR3 protein. The repertoire consists of just over 550,000 distinct CDR3 sequences, with just over 45% occurring once and the leading ten covering just over 8%. The sample comprised peripheral blood or thyroid tissue (not recorded which). The receptors here all came from a woman aged 18-29 years with Graves' hyperthyroidism.

The CDR3 DNA reads as TGCGCCAGCAGCCAAGATCCTAGCGGACAAGAGACCCAGTACTTC. Amino acid sequence: CASSQDPSGQETQYF. The rearrangement uses TRBV4-1 and TRBJ2-5, with TRBD2 identical over 7 bases. The germline V gene encodes CDR1 MGHRA and CDR2 YSYEKL. This CDR3 contains 15 residues. V lost 0 bases, J lost 2 bases, and 3 bases stayed unmatched.

The rearrangement uses TRBV7-6 and TRBJ2-5, with a tentative D call TRBD2 (6 bases). Germline CDR1 reads SGHVS; CDR2 reads FNYEAQ. V was trimmed by 7 bases and J by 4 bases, leaving 19 bases between them. CDR3 length equals 15 residues. CDR3 in amino acids: CASTSLKGRGETQYF. In DNA, the CDR3 is TGTGCCAGCACCTCCCTGAAGGGGCGGGGAGAGACCCAGTACTTC.

This clonotype was detected only a few times. The V and J genes are TRBV2 and TRBJ1-6, with D hard to call. Looked up from germline, CDR1 is SNHLY and CDR2 is FYNNEI. Trimming took off 5 bases at V and 12 bases at J, with 14 bases between the two ends. CDR3 size: 13 residues. The CDR3 is CASSLVTVGPLHF. The CDR3 nucleotides are TGTGCCAGCAGTTTAGTAACAGTCGGACCCCTCCACTTT.

This clonotype was picked up one time. A clone one base away is much larger, so this may be a read error. This chain uses TRBV2 with TRBJ2-5, with D possibly matching TRBD2 (6 bases). The germline V gene has CDR1 SNHLY and CDR2 FYNNEI. Trimming took off 6 bases at V and 5 bases at J, with 16 bases between the two ends. The length of the CDR3 is 14 residues. The chain's CDR3 is CASSVTNGSETQYF. The DNA for the CDR3 is TGTGCCAGCAGCGTGACTAACGGGAGTGAGACCCAGTACTTC.

This clonotype is a singleton in its sample. Its ends do not fully match the called genes, so a read error is possible. CDR3 residues: CAISYSPGARNGYTF. CDR3 nucleotide sequence: TGTGCCATCAGTTACTCGCCAGGGGCGAGGAATGGCTACACCTTC. The rearrangement uses TRBV6-5 and TRBJ1-2, with a tentative D call TRBD1 (6 bases). The CDR3 loop spans 15 amino acids. The V gene's germline CDR1 is MNHEY and CDR2 SVGAGI.

As to this clonotype: The junction does not match germline at one end; this may be a read error. This sequence joins TRBV10-3 and TRBJ1-1; D gene ambiguous. This CDR3 region has 12 residues. The germline CDR1 and CDR2 sequences are ENHRY and SYGVKD. As DNA, the CDR3 is TGTGCCAGCAGTTTCGTGTCGGGTGAAGCTTTCTTT. As protein: CASSFVSGEAFF.

CDR3 amino acids: CSAGGSLAFF. Written as DNA, the CDR3 is TGCAGTGCTGGCGGGTCCCTCGCTTTCTTT. This chain uses TRBV20-1 with TRBJ1-1; D remains unclear. The CDR3 runs 10 residues. CDR1 DFQATT and CDR2 SNEGSKA come from the germline V gene (reference sequence). V gave up 5 bases and J gave up 11 bases, with 12 bases separating them.

The V call is TRBV7-2, the J call TRBJ1-2; 9 bases agree with TRBD1. The CDR3 totals 14 residues. Germline-derived CDR1 and CDR2 are SGHTA and FQGNSA. The ends lost 8 bases at V and 2 bases at J; junction bases unmatched: 6. The CDR3 DNA sequence: TGTGCCAGCGCCCGGGACAGGGCAAACTATGGCTACACCTTC. This codes for CASARDRANYGYTF.

This chain joins TRBV7-9 and TRBJ2-7; tentatively, D is TRBD1 (6 bases). The CDR3 covers 14 residues. V lost 6 bases to trimming and J lost 2 bases, with 14 bases between them. Looked up from germline, CDR1 is SEHNR and CDR2 is FQNEAQ (reference sequence). DNA for the CDR3: TGTGCCAGCAGTGATCCCAGGGGAGCCTACGAGCAGTACTTC. It yields the protein CASSDPRGAYEQYF.

Only a few counts were recorded for this clonotype. Just one base apart from a much larger clone, this may be a read error. Written as DNA, the CDR3 is TGTGCCAGCAGTGACCAGGGGGATCAGCCCCAGCATTTT. Encoded protein: CASSDQGDQPQHF. V and J are TRBV24-1 and TRBJ1-5; 7 nucleotides align to TRBD1. The CDR3 has 13 residues. Germline V gene sequence: CDR1 KGHDR, CDR2 SFDVKD.

This clonotype was picked up many times. The chain joins TRBV7-2 to TRBJ1-2; 9 bases are shared with TRBD1. Germline values: CDR1 SGHTA, CDR2 FQGNSA. V was clipped by 5 bases and J by 5 bases; unmatched bases: 3. The CDR3 is 13 residues long. The CDR3 reads CASSRDREYGYTF. The CDR3 region has the DNA TGTGCCAGCAGCCGGGACAGGGAGTATGGCTACACCTTC.

The chain employs TRBV7-9 and TRBJ2-7, with 7 bases that match TRBD2. CDR1 SEHNR and CDR2 FQNEAQ come from the germline V gene (reference sequence). The CDR3 extends over 16 amino acids. The V and J ends lost 4 bases and 4 bases, in that order; junction bases with no gene match: 13. CDR3 in amino acids: CASSSTGEGGRYEQYF. The CDR3 nucleotides read TGTGCCAGCAGCTCAACGGGGGAGGGAGGGCGGTACGAGCAGTACTTC. Using reference TRBV7-9 and TRBJ2-7 for the parts outside the CDR3, the full variable domain is DTGVSQNPRHKITKRGQNVTFRCDPISEHNRLYWYRQTLGQGPEFLTYFQNEAQLEKSRLLSDRFSAERPKGSFSTLEIQRTEQGDSAMYLCASSSTGEGGRYEQYFGPGTRLTVT.

The chain couples TRBV7-8 to TRBJ1-3; D is unclear. The CDR3 has 15 residues. Germline V lookup: CDR1 SGHVS, CDR2 FQNEAQ. V was shortened by 6 bases and J by 0 bases, with 12 bases between the two germline ends. This chain's CDR3 is CASSLSWGSGNTIYF. DNA of the CDR3: TGTGCCAGCAGTTTATCGTGGGGCTCTGGAAACACCATATATTTT.

A few counts support this clonotype. J is TRBJ1-2 and V is TRBV25-1; D is unresolved. Germline loops: CDR1 MGHDK, CDR2 SYGVNS. The CDR3 totals 12 residues. V lost 7 bases and J 5 bases, leaving 11 bases between the germline ends. As DNA, the CDR3 is TGTGCCAGCATTAAGGGAGGTTATGGCTACACCTTC. Translating it yields CASIKGGYGYTF.

V is TRBV10-3 and J is TRBJ1-2; D perhaps matches TRBD1 (5 bases). V lost 5 bases and J lost 9, with 25 bases in between. The CDR3 runs to 16 residues. The germline CDR1 and CDR2 sequences are ENHRY and SYGVKD. Written as DNA, the CDR3 is TGTGCCATCAGTCAGGAAGACAGCCCTAATCCACCAAGCTACACCTTC. Its translation: CAISQEDSPNPPSYTF.

V usage is TRBV25-1 and J usage is TRBJ2-5, with 13 positions matching TRBD2. This CDR3 region has 18 residues. V was pared by 11 bases and J by 5 bases, with 20 bases of the junction left unmatched. Germline V gene sequence: CDR1 MGHDK, CDR2 SYGVNS. CDR3 amino acids: CAASGLAGVGEGWETQYF. The CDR3 DNA sequence: TGTGCCGCCAGCGGACTAGCGGGAGTCGGTGAGGGGTGGGAGACCCAGTACTTC.

About this clonotype itself: The junction departs from germline at one end; a sequencing error may be responsible. V and J are TRBV6-4 and TRBJ1-2; D gene uncertain. The CDR3 runs to 12 residues. CDR1 is MRHNA, CDR2 SNTAGT, per germline. The CDR3 protein is CATSDTDYSYTF. The CDR3, as DNA: TGTGCCACCAGTGACACGGACTATAGCTACACCTTC.

This sequence joins TRBV7-9 and TRBJ2-5, with D perhaps TRBD2 (7 bases). Per germline, CDR1 SEHNR and CDR2 FQNEAQ (reference sequence). The length of the CDR3 is 15 residues. V shed 1 base and J shed 5 bases, with 14 bases lying between them. CDR3 coding DNA: TGTGCCAGCAGCTTAGAGGGGGGGAGACAGGAGACCCAGTACTTC. It specifies CASSLEGGRQETQYF.

In this sample, this clonotype turned up a few times. V gene TRBV9 combines with J gene TRBJ2-2; D not resolved. In germline, CDR1 is SGDLS, CDR2 YYNGEE. Trimming took off 4 bases at V and 5 bases at J, with 9 bases between the two ends. The CDR3 runs 13 residues. The CDR3 reads CASSPAWTGELFF. DNA for the CDR3: TGTGCCAGCAGCCCCGCATGGACCGGGGAGCTGTTTTTT.

Of note for this clonotype: This may come from a read error, since a much larger clone is one base off. The chain has TRBV29-1 and TRBJ1-1; D is ambiguous. Germline CDR1 and CDR2: SQVTM and ANQGSEA. V was shortened by 5 bases and J by 3 bases, with 13 bases between the two germline ends. CDR3 size: 13 residues. The CDR3 region is CSVHSGRDTEAFF. The CDR3, as DNA: TGCAGCGTTCACAGCGGACGGGACACTGAAGCTTTCTTT.